Reported below is one TCR beta chain. Its cognate antigen is unknown. V lost 8 bases and J 0 bases, leaving 14 bases between the germline ends. Looked up from germline, CDR1 is SGHVT and CDR2 is SQSDAQ. The CDR3 totals 14 residues. Using its own MiXCR run on the reads, TCRdb lists one record per CDR3 protein. Of around 530,000 distinct CDR3 sequences in the sample, about 25% were seen once. The sample is drawn from a study of T cell repertoires in cytomegalovirus infection. Turning to the study itself: It can be stated that public TCR beta signatures indicated CMV infection as well as a matching HLA type.

Findings of the study overall: Carriers of CMV and the relevant HLA type were discriminated by public TCR beta frequency. Clonotypes of TCR beta that were HLA-C-restricted and CMV-specific dominated the ex vivo response.

The chain couples TRBV7-4 to TRBJ2-7; perhaps TRBD1 as D (5 bases). What was sequenced was PBMCs. The receptor's source is a human donor in good health (CMV status not recorded). Some clones in this sample may be carry-over from other donors' samples. The CDR3 bases are TGTGCCAGCCGGACCTCTGGGGCCTCCTACGAGCAGTACTTC. This codes for CASRTSGASYEQYF.